The 15 T cell receptor beta chains given below trace back to one sample, sequenced in a study of blood T cell repertoires in COVID-19. The data were produced by immunoSEQ multiplex PCR, yet TCRdb's version contains in-frame clones alone and is incomplete. The sample has around 100,000 clones; over 75% are singletons. What was sequenced was peripheral blood. Every receptor here comes from a man between 70 and 80 years old with active or convalescent COVID-19.

Points on this clone: Other DNA sequences in the sample encode the same CDR3. V and J are TRBV2 and TRBJ1-1, with 8 bases fitting TRBD1. V gave up 4 bases and J gave up 2 bases; unmatched junction bases: 3. The CDR3 runs 14 residues. Germline V CDR1 and CDR2: SNHLY, FYNNEI. The CDR3 reads CASSGTGGNTEAFF. In DNA form, the CDR3 reads TGTGCCAGCAGTGGTACAGGGGGTAACACTGAAGCTTTCTTT. The full variable domain, in which reference TRBV2 and TRBJ1-1 provide the parts outside the CDR3, is EPEVTQTPSHQVTQMGQEVILRCVPISNHLYFYWYRQILGQKVEFLVSFYNNEISEKSEIFDDQFSVERPDGSNFTLKIRSTKLEDSAMYFCASSGTGGNTEAFFGQGTRLTVV.

CDR3 region: CASGRGDSRTEAFF. The CDR3 bases are TGTGCTAGTGGTCGAGGGGACAGCCGCACTGAAGCTTTCTTT. The V and J genes are TRBV12-5 and TRBJ1-1; 7 bases are a match to TRBD1. J lost 4 bases, V lost 5 bases, and 7 bases had no gene match. Germline V lookup: CDR1 LGHNT, CDR2 FRNRAP. The CDR3 is made up of 14 amino acids.

The V and J genes are TRBV5-1 and TRBJ2-1; D is unclear. The CDR3 is 16 amino acids. Germline CDR1 reads SGHRS; CDR2 reads YFSETQ. Between the trimmed V and J ends, which lost 0 bases and 2 bases, there was a span of 12 bases. Here the CDR3 reads CASSLEQQIAYNEQFF. DNA of the CDR3: TGCGCCAGCAGCTTGGAACAACAGATAGCCTACAATGAGCAGTTCTTC. The full variable domain, rest sourced from reference TRBV5-1 and TRBJ2-1, is KAGVTQTPRYLIKTRGQQVTLSCSPISGHRSVSWYQQTPGQGLQFLFEYFSETQRNKGNFPGRFSGRQFSNSRSEMNVSTLELGDSALYLCASSLEQQIAYNEQFFGPGTRLTVL.

J is TRBJ1-2 and V is TRBV3-1 (or the pseudogene TRBV3-2); D is unclear. Germline values: CDR1 LGHDT, CDR2 YNNKEL (reference sequence). The CDR3 consists of 13 residues. The germline V and J ends were trimmed by 1 base and 8 bases, with 11 bases remaining between them. The CDR3 sequence: CASSQVGILGYTF. The CDR3 nucleotides are TGTGCCAGCAGCCAAGTGGGCATCTTGGGCTACACCTTC.

This chain connects TRBV4-2 to TRBJ2-7, with D possibly matching TRBD2 (6 bases). Trimming took 2 bases from V and 4 from J, leaving 15 bases between them. From germline, CDR1 is LGHNA and CDR2 YNFKEQ. The CDR3 is 15 amino acids. The CDR3 reads CASSQRGLPPYEQYF. DNA for the CDR3: TGTGCCAGCAGCCAAAGGGGACTCCCTCCTTACGAGCAGTACTTC.

This rearrangement joins TRBV18 to TRBJ1-6, with 7 bases identical to TRBD1. V lost 5 bases, J lost 6 bases, and 7 bases stayed unmatched. The CDR3 extends over 15 amino acids. Per the germline V gene, CDR1 is KGHSH and CDR2 is LQKENI. CDR3 residues: CASSYTGDRNSPLHF. CDR3 coding DNA: TGTGCCAGCTCATACACAGGGGACCGTAATTCACCCCTCCACTTT.

This chain connects TRBV24-1 to TRBJ2-1, with 14 nucleotides matching TRBD2. Germline V lookup: CDR1 KGHDR, CDR2 SFDVKD. The CDR3 has 13 residues. J lost 9 bases, V lost 10 bases, and 4 bases had no gene match. DNA for the CDR3: TGTGCCACGGGACTAGCGGGAGCGGCTGAGCAGTTCTTC. Translated: CATGLAGAAEQFF.

The chain couples TRBV18 to TRBJ1-3, with a possible D match to TRBD1 (6 bases). Germline loops: CDR1 KGHSH, CDR2 LQKENI. The germline V and J ends were trimmed by 5 bases and 4 bases, with 15 bases remaining between them. The CDR3 extends over 15 amino acids. CDR3 bases: TGTGCCAGCTCAATCGACAGGAAGAACGGAAACACCATATATTTT. It codes for CASSIDRKNGNTIYF. The whole variable domain, filled in from reference TRBV18 and TRBJ1-3, reads NAGVMQNPRHLVRRRGQEARLRCSPMKGHSHVYWYRQLPEEGLKFMVYLQKENIIDESGMPKERFSAEFPKEGPSILRIQQVVRGDSAAYFCASSIDRKNGNTIYFGEGSWLTVV.

This clone appeared a few times. The genes are TRBV6-1 and TRBJ1-2, with 7 nucleotides matching TRBD1. The germline V gene encodes CDR1 MNHNS and CDR2 SASEGT. This CDR3 region has 13 residues. V lost 2 bases to trimming and J lost 8 bases; unmatched junction nucleotides: 5. The CDR3, as DNA: TGTGCCAGCAGTGAAAGGGGGCATCGGGGCTACACCTTC. It codes for CASSERGHRGYTF.

The gene calls are TRBV5-1 and TRBJ1-3, with 7 bases aligning to TRBD1. Per germline, CDR1 SGHRS and CDR2 YFSETQ. Trimming at V came to 4 bases and at J to 0 bases, leaving 4 bases not matched to a gene. The CDR3 is made up of 15 amino acids. The CDR3 loop is CASSMAGGSGNTIYF. For the CDR3, the DNA is TGCGCCAGCAGCATGGCAGGGGGCTCTGGAAACACCATATATTTT.

The rearrangement joins TRBV14 to TRBJ1-4, with a tentative D call TRBD1 (6 bases). This CDR3 is built from 14 residues. Trimming took 4 bases from V and 7 from J, leaving 13 bases between them. Germline CDR1 is SGHDN and CDR2 is FVKESK. For the CDR3, the DNA is TGTGCCAGCAGCCGGACAGATTTGAGTGAAAAACTGTTTTTT. Encoded protein: CASSRTDLSEKLFF.

This chain uses TRBV6-2 or TRBV6-3 with TRBJ2-1, with 12 bases identical to TRBD2. Looked up from germline, CDR1 is MNHEY and CDR2 is SVGEGT. CDR3 length: 21 residues. With 2 bases clipped from V and 0 bases from J, the junction kept 14 bases outside the gene matches. The CDR3 nucleotides read TGTGCCAGCAGTTACCGCCCCGGGACTAGCGGGTACGGGAGCTCCTACAATGAGCAGTTCTTC. It codes for CASSYRPGTSGYGSSYNEQFF.

This chain uses TRBV2 with TRBJ2-3, with D possibly being TRBD2 (6 bases). The CDR3 extends over 15 amino acids. V lost 4 bases to trimming and J lost 0 bases, with 11 bases between them. Germline lookup yields CDR1 SNHLY and CDR2 FYNNEI. As DNA, the CDR3 is TGTGCCAGCAGTGTAGGTAGCGGTAGCACAGATACGCAGTATTTT. Translation: CASSVGSGSTDTQYF.

V is TRBV18 and J is TRBJ1-1; D ambiguous. CDR3 length: 15 residues. Germline values: CDR1 KGHSH, CDR2 LQKENI. V lost 3 bases and J 5 bases, leaving 16 bases between the germline ends. CDR3 bases: TGTGCCAGCTCACCCCGAGTGGGGAGTGGAACTGAAGCTTTCTTT. This translates into CASSPRVGSGTEAFF.

The chain links TRBV28 to TRBJ1-1; 9 bases fit TRBD1. From germline, CDR1 is MDHEN and CDR2 SYDVKM. The CDR3 contains 13 residues. J lost 7 bases, V lost 7 bases, and 7 bases had no gene match. The CDR3 DNA sequence: TGTGCCAGCACCCTTGGACAGGGGCTTGAAGCTTTCTTT. It is translated as CASTLGQGLEAFF.